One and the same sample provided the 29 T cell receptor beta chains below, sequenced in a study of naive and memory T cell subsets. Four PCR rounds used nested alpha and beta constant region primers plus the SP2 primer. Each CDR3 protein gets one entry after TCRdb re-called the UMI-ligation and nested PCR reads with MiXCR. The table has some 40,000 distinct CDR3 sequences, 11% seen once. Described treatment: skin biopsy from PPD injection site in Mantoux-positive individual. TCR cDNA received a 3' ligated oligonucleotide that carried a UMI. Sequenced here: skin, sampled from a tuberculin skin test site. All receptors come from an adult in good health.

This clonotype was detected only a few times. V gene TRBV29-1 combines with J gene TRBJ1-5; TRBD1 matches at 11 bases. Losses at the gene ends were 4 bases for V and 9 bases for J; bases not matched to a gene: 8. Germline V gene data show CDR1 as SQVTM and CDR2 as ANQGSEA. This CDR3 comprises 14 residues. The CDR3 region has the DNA TGCAGCGTTGGGGGACAGGGGGGTTCTGGGCCCCAGCATTTT. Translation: CSVGGQGGSGPQHF.

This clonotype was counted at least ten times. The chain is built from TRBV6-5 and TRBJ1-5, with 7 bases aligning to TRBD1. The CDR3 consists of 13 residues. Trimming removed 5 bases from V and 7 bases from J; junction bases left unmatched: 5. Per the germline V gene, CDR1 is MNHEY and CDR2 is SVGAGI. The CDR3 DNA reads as TGTGCCAGCAGTCGACAGGGTAGACAGCCCCAGCATTTT. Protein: CASSRQGRQPQHF.

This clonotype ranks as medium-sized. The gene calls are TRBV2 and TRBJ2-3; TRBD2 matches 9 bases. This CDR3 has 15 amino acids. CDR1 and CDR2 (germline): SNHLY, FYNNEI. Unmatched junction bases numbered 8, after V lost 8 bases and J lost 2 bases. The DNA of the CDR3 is TGTGCCAGCGGAGGCGGGAGGGCAAACACAGATACGCAGTATTTT. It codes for CASGGGRANTDTQYF. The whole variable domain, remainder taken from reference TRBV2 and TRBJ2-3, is EPEVTQTPSHQVTQMGQEVILRCVPISNHLYFYWYRQILGQKVEFLVSFYNNEISEKSEIFDDQFSVERPDGSNFTLKIRSTKLEDSAMYFCASGGGRANTDTQYFGPGTRLTVL.

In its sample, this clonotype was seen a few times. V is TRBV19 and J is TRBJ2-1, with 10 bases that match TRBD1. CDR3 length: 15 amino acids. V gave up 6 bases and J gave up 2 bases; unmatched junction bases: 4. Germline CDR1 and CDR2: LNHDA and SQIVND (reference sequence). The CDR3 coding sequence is TGTGCCAGTAGCCTGGACAGGGGGACCTACAATGAGCAGTTCTTC. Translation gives CASSLDRGTYNEQFF.

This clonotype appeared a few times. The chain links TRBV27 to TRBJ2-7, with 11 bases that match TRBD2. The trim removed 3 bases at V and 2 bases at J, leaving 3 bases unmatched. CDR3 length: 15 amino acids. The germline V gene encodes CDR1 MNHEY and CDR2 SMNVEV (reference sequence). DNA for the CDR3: TGTGCCAGCAGTTTTAAGACTAGCGGGGCCTACGAGCAGTACTTC. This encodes CASSFKTSGAYEQYF.

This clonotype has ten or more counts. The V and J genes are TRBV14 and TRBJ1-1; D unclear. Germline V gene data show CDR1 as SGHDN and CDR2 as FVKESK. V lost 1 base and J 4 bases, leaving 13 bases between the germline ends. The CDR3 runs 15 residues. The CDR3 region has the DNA TGTGCCAGCAGCCAAGCGTCCGGCCTGCTCACTGAAGCTTTCTTT. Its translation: CASSQASGLLTEAFF.

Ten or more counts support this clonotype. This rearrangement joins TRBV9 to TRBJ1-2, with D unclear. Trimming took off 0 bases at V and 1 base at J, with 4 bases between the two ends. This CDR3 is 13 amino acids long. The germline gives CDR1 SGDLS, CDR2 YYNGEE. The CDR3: CASSVDDNYGYTF. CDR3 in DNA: TGTGCCAGCAGCGTAGACGATAACTATGGCTACACCTTC.

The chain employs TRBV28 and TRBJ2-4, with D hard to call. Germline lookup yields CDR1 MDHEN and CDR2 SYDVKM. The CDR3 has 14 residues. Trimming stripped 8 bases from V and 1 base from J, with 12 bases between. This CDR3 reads CASSSVLAKNIQYF. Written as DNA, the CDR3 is TGTGCCAGCTCTAGTGTTTTGGCCAAAAACATTCAGTACTTC. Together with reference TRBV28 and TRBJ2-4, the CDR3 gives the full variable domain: DVKVTQSSRYLVKRTGEKVFLECVQDMDHENMFWYRQDPGLGLRLIYFSYDVKMKEKGDIPEGYSVSREKKERFSLILESASTNQTSMYLCASSSVLAKNIQYFGAGTRLSVL.

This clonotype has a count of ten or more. The DNA for the CDR3 is TGTGCCAGCAGCCCAGGTTTACGGGAGCAGTACTTC. It is translated as CASSPGLREQYF. This chain uses TRBV28 with TRBJ2-7; no definite D call. V lost 6 bases and J 7 bases, leaving 13 bases between the germline ends. The germline V gene encodes CDR1 MDHEN and CDR2 SYDVKM. The CDR3 extends over 12 amino acids.

The CDR3 nucleotides are TGTGCCAGCAGCCAAGTTTCTGCTAGCGGGGAGGTTTATACGCAGTATTTT. Protein: CASSQVSASGEVYTQYF. The V gene is TRBV4-2, the J gene TRBJ2-3; 9 bases map to TRBD2. J was trimmed by 7 bases and V by 1 base; bases with no gene match: 12. The CDR3 has 17 amino acids. CDR1 and CDR2 from the germline V gene are LGHNA and YNFKEQ.

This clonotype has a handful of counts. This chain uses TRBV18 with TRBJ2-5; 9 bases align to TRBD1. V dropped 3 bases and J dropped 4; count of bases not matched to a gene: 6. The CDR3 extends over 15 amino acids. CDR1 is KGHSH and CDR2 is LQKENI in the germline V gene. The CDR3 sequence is CASSPNRGRTETQYF. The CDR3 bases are TGTGCCAGCTCACCGAACAGGGGGCGGACAGAGACCCAGTACTTC.

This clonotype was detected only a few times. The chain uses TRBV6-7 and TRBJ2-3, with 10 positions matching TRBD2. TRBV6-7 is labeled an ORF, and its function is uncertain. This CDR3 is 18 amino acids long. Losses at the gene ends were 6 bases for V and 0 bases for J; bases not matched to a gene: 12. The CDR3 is CASRGLANRTSSTDTQYF. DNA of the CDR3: TGTGCCAGCAGGGGACTAGCGAACCGAACCTCTAGCACAGATACGCAGTATTTT.

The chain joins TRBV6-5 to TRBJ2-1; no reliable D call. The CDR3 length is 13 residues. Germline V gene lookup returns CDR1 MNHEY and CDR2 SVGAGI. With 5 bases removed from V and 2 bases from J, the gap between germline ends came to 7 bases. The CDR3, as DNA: TGTGCCAGCAGTAGCAATACCTACAATGAGCAGTTCTTC. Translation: CASSSNTYNEQFF.

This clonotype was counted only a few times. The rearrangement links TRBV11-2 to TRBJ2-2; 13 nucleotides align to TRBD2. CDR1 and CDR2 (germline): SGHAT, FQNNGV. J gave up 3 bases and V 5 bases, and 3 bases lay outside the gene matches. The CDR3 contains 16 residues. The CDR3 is CASSPLAGGDTGELFF. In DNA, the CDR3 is TGTGCCAGCAGCCCACTAGCGGGAGGGGACACCGGGGAGCTGTTTTTT.

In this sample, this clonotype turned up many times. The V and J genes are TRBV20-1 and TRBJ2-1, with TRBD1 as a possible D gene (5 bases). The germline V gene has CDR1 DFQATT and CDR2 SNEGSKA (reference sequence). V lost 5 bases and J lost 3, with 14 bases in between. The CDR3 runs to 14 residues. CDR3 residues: CSASPLTVYNEQFF. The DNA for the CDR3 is TGCAGTGCTTCTCCCCTGACAGTCTACAATGAGCAGTTCTTC.

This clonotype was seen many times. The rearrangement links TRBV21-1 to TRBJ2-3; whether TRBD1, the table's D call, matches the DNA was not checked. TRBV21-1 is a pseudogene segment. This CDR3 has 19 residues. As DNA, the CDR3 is TGTGCCAGCAGCGCCCCCTCTCTGCGGGAGAAAAGCGGCACAGATACGCAGTATTTT. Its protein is CASSAPSLREKSGTDTQYF.

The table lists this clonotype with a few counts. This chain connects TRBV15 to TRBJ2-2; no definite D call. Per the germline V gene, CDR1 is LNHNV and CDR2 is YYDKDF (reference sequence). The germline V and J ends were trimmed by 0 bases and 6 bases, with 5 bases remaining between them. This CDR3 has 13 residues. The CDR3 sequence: CATSRDGAGELFF. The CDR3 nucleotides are TGTGCCACCAGCAGAGATGGGGCCGGGGAGCTGTTTTTT.

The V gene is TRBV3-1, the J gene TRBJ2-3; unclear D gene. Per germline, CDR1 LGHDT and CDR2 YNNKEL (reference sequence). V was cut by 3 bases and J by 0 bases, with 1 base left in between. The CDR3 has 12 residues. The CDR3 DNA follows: TGTGCCAGCAGCCATAGCACAGATACGCAGTATTTT. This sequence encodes CASSHSTDTQYF.

CDR3 bases: TGTGCCAGCAGCCAAGGGACAAGTTCCATGAACACTGAAGCTTTCTTT. Translating it yields CASSQGTSSMNTEAFF. The chain employs TRBV3-1 and TRBJ1-1; D perhaps matches TRBD1 (5 bases). V was trimmed by 1 base and J by 0 bases, leaving 12 bases between them. This CDR3 is 16 amino acids long. CDR1 is LGHDT and CDR2 is YNNKEL in the germline V gene (reference sequence). Filled out from reference TRBV3-1 and TRBJ1-1, the complete variable domain reads DTAVSQTPKYLVTQMGNDKSIKCEQNLGHDTMYWYKQDSKKFLKIMFSYNNKELIINETVPNRFSPKSPDKAHLNLHINSLELGDSAVYFCASSQGTSSMNTEAFFGQGTRLTVV.

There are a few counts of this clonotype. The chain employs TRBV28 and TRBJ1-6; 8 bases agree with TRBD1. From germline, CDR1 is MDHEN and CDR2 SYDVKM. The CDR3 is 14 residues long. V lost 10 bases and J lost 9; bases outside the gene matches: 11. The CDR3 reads CAIEDRAVGSPLHF. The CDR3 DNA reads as TGTGCCATAGAGGACAGGGCAGTCGGTTCACCCCTCCACTTT.

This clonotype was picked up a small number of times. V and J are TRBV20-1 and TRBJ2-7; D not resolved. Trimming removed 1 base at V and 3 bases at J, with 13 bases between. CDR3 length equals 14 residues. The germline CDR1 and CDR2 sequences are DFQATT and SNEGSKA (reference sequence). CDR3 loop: CSARGPDQIYEQYF. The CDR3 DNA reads TGCAGTGCTAGAGGTCCGGACCAGATCTACGAGCAGTACTTC.

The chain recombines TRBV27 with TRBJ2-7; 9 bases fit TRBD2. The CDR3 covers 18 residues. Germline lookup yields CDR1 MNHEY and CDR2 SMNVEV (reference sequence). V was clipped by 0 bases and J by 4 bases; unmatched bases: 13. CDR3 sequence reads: CASSLSRLAGNWAYEQYF. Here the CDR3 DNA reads TGTGCCAGCAGTTTATCGAGGCTAGCGGGGAATTGGGCGTACGAGCAGTACTTC.

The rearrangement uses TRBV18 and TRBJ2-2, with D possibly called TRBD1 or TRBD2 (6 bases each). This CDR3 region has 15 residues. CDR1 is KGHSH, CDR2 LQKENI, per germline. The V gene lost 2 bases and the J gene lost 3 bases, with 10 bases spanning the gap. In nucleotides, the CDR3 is TGTGCCAGCTCACCAAGGAGGGGGGACACCGGGGAGCTGTTTTTT. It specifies CASSPRRGDTGELFF. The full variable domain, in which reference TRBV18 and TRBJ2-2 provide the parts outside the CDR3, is NAGVMQNPRHLVRRRGQEARLRCSPMKGHSHVYWYRQLPEEGLKFMVYLQKENIIDESGMPKERFSAEFPKEGPSILRIQQVVRGDSAAYFCASSPRRGDTGELFFGEGSRLTVL.

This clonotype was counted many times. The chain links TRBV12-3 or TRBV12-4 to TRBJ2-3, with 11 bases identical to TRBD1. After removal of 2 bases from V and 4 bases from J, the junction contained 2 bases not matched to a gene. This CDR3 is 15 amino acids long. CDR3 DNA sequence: TGTGCCAGCAGTTTAAGGACAGGGGGCGCAGATACGCAGTATTTT. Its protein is CASSLRTGGADTQYF.

The CDR3 loop is CASSSGEPSTDTQYF. CDR3 sequence (DNA): TGTGCCAGCAGTTCGGGAGAGCCTAGCACAGATACGCAGTATTTT. V gene TRBV28 combines with J gene TRBJ2-3; D possibly corresponds to TRBD2 (6 bases). The V end lost 4 bases, the J end lost 0 bases, and 11 bases lay between the germline ends. CDR1 is MDHEN, CDR2 SYDVKM, per germline. This CDR3 has 15 residues.

CDR3 in DNA: TGTGCCAGCAGCAGGGACAGGGAACAGAGCTCCTATAATTCACCCCTCCACTTT. It yields the protein CASSRDREQSSYNSPLHF. The V gene is TRBV2, the J gene TRBJ1-6; 9 nucleotides line up with TRBD1. The CDR3 contains 18 residues. Germline CDR1 is SNHLY and CDR2 is FYNNEI. V shed 6 bases and J 0 bases; nucleotides not matched to a gene: 9.

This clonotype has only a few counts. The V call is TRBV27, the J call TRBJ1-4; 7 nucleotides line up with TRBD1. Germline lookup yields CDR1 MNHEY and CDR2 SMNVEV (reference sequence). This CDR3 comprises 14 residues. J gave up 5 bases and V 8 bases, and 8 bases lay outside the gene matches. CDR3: CASGPGQLNEKLFF. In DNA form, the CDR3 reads TGTGCCAGCGGACCGGGACAGTTAAATGAAAAACTGTTTTTT. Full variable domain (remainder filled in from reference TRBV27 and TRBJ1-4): EAQVTQNPRYLITVTGKKLTVTCSQNMNHEYMSWYRQDPGLGLRQIYYSMNVEVTDKGDVPEGYKVSRKEKRNFPLILESPSPNQTSLYFCASGPGQLNEKLFFGSGTQLSVL.

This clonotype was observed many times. Here the CDR3 reads CASRLTERTDTQYF. Here the CDR3 DNA reads TGTGCCAGCAGACTCACCGAACGCACAGATACGCAGTATTTT. This rearrangement joins TRBV27 to TRBJ2-3; D uncertain. The germline CDR1 and CDR2 sequences are MNHEY and SMNVEV (reference sequence). V was cut by 6 bases and J by 1 base, with 11 bases left in between. The CDR3 length is 14 residues.

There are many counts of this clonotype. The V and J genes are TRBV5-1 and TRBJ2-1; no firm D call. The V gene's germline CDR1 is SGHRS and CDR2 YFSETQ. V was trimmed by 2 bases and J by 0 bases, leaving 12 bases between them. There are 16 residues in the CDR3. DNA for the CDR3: TGCGCCAGCAGCTTTGAGACGCAGAGCTCCTACAATGAGCAGTTCTTC. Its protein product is CASSFETQSSYNEQFF.